This T cell receptor beta chain was sequenced during a study of CD8+ T cells in alopecia areata. Study at large: The drug, oral tofacitinib, was given to treated patients at 5 to 10 mg twice daily. Treatment ran 6 to 18 months, with 6 months of follow-up afterward. Findings of the study overall: Relative to normal scalp, lesional scalp, especially alopecia totalis/universalis, showed higher clonality. Many expanded lesional clones remained in scalp and blood on tofacitinib.

The CDR3 is made up of 14 amino acids. After removal of 1 base from V and 5 bases from J, the junction contained 3 bases not matched to a gene. In germline, CDR1 is GTSNPN, CDR2 SVGIG (reference sequence). Regarding this clone: Its target is not known.

After isolation, RNA underwent reverse transcription to generate cDNA as the sequencing template. The repertoire was sequenced with immunoSEQ multiplex PCR; TCRdb's copy has only in-frame clones and lacks some. The sample yields some 200,000 clones, roughly three fifths seen once. Treatment of the sample: oral pan-JAK inhibitor, 5-10 mg twice daily. The rearrangement uses TRBV30 and TRBJ1-4; 8 bases align to TRBD1. The sequenced sample was CD4+ T cells sorted from blood, obtained at week 4, from a patient treated with tofacitinib. This receptor was identified in a human donor with alopecia areata. The CDR3 sequence is CAWSGDRGNEKLFF. CDR3 sequence (DNA): TGTGCCTGGAGTGGAGACAGGGGAAATGAAAAACTGTTTTTT.